The sequence of this T cell receptor beta chain was determined in a study of identical twins. General study points: In cord blood, abundant beta clonotypes had fewer insertions; memory showed no trend. There is a chance that invariant MAIT and iNKT cells partially muddied zero-insertion analyses. Out-of-frame alpha sequences common to twins exhibited a surplus of low generation probability.

V lost 1 base, J lost 6 bases, and 3 bases stayed unmatched. CDR1 is DFQATT and CDR2 is SNEGSKA in the germline V gene (reference sequence). CDR3 length: 14 residues. A universal primer binding site was introduced by template switching. The final cDNA contained unique molecular identifiers. TCRdb recomputed calls from the 5' RACE reads with MiXCR, one row per CDR3 protein. The sample records approximately 600,000 distinct CDR3 sequences, 7.1% being singletons. With respect to this clonotype: Its target is unknown.

These same data were also listed under a study on yellow fever vaccine responses in identical twins.

This receptor was obtained from a woman between 18 and 30 years old in good health. V gene TRBV20-1 combines with J gene TRBJ2-1; TRBD2 aligns across 10 bases. The sequenced sample was PBMCs. CDR3 region: CSARASGRANEQFF. DNA of the CDR3: TGCAGTGCTAGAGCAAGCGGGAGGGCCAATGAGCAGTTCTTC.